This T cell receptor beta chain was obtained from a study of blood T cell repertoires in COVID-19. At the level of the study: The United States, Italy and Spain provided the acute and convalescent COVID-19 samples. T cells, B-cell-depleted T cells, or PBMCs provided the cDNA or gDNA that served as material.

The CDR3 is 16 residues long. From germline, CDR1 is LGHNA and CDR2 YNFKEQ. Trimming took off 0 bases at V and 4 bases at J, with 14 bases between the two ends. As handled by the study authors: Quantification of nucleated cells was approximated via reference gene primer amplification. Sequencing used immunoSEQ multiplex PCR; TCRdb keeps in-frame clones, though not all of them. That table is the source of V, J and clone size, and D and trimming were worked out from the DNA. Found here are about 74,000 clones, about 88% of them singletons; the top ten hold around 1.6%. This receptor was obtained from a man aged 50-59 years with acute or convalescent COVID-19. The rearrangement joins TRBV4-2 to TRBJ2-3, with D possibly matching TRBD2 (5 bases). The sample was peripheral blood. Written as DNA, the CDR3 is TGTGCCAGCAGCCAAGAGAGGGATTTCGCGGCAGATACGCAGTATTTT. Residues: CASSQERDFAADTQYF.